This T cell receptor (beta chain) was sequenced in a study of cytomegalovirus exposure and HLA in healthy donors. This CDR3 contains 15 residues. V was clipped by 7 bases and J by 3 bases, with 18 bases between them. Per germline, CDR1 SNHLY and CDR2 FYNNEI. This clone appeared a few times. No antigen is known for it. Study-wide findings and caveats: V- and J-gene trimming of TCR beta was linked (in a later analysis) to a missense DCLRE1C variant. Later on, an analysis showed TCR association rates differing by HLA locus, with DRB1 the most and HLA-C the fewest.

The PCR was carried out with 60 Vbeta primers and 13 Jbeta primers. The repertoire was sequenced with immunoSEQ multiplex PCR; TCRdb's copy has only in-frame clones and lacks some. The sample has roughly 170,000 clones; approximately 80% are singletons. Material: PBMCs. The rearrangement uses TRBV2 and TRBJ2-5, with D perhaps TRBD1 (7 bases). The source is a man aged 25-45 years in good health and CMV-seronegative. CDR3 protein: CASTGDRLSEETQYF. The CDR3 DNA is TGTGCCAGCACGGGGGACAGACTTTCTGAAGAGACCCAGTACTTC.